The rows below give T cell receptor beta chains drawn from one sample of a study of shared clonotypes between healthy human individuals. Method: immunoSEQ multiplex PCR; TCRdb's copy keeps in-frame clones and lacks some. Here the sample spans under 2,000,000 clones, less than 95% being singletons. Sequencing was done on a sample of naive CD8+ T cells sorted from blood. The source of these receptors is a man aged 18-30 years in good health. Each CDR3 is given with its conserved first and last residue. Where a row states a size, it is once, few, many or the class of an expanded clone; other rows omit it.

v_gene	abundance	CDR3aa
TRBV4-1	.	CASSSRTGKAQETQYF
TRBV10-1	.	CASIGSGGGTDTQYF
TRBV27	once	CASSSGGANYGYTF
TRBV5-6	.	CASSYPTGPNTGELFF
TRBV18	.	CASSPGQGGRSNQPQHF
TRBV4-3	.	CASSQDHDRGYEKLFF
TRBV6-1	.	CASSEWGANYGYTF
TRBV10-3	.	CAISEEWGPEGPQHF
TRBV11-2	.	CASAQDSYEQYF
TRBV7-9	.	CASSQGQGGNTEAFF
TRBV2	once	CASSDIRLPETQYF
TRBV6-5	.	CASSYAGVSEKLFF
TRBV28	.	CASSLRGQGVSGELFF
TRBV4-3	.	CASSQDSEGLALWDGEQFF
TRBV27	.	CASSLVGGAEKLFF
TRBV7-8	.	CASSQGLAGPRNEQFF
TRBV4-3	.	CASSGTVLTYEQYF
TRBV7-2	.	CASSRKQGAREQYF
TRBV11-2	.	CASSFRGERTETQYF
TRBV29-1	.	CSVGGGNQPQHF
TRBV7-6	.	CASSLARGANEKLFF
TRBV30	.	CAWSQGNYNEQFF
TRBV5-6	.	CASSTGGGSYEQYF
TRBV4-1	.	CASSQDGLAGYQETQYF
TRBV5-4	.	CASSSTSGSTETQYF